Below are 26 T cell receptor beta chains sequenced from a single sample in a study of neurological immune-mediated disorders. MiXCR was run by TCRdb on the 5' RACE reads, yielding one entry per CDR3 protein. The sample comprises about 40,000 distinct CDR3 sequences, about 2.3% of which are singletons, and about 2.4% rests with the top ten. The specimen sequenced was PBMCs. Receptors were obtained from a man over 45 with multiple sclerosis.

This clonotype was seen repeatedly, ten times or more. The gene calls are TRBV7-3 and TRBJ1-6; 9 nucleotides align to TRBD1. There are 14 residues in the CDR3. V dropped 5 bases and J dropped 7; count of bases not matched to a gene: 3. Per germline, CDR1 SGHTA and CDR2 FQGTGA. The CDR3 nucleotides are TGTGCCAGCAGCATTGGACAGGGGAATTCACCCCTCCACTTT. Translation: CASSIGQGNSPLHF.

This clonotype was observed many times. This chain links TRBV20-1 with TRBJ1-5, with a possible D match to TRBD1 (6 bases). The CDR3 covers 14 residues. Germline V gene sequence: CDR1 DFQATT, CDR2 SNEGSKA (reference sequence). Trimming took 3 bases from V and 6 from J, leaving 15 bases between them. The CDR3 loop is CSASDNRETQPQHF. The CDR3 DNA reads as TGCAGTGCTAGTGATAACAGGGAAACTCAGCCCCAGCATTTT.

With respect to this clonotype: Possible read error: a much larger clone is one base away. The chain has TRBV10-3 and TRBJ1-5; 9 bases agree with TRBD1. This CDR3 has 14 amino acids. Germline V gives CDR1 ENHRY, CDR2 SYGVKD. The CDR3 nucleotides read TGTGCCATCAGCGGGGGACAGGGAAGTCAGCCCCAGAATTTT. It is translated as CAISGGQGSQPQNF.

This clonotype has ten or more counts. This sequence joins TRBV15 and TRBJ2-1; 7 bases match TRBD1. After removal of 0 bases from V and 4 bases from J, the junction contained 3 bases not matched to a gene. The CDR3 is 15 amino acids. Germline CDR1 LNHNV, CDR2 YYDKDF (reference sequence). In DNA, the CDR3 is TGTGCCACCAGCAGAGAGGGACAGTCTTACAATGAGCAGTTCTTC. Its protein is CATSREGQSYNEQFF.

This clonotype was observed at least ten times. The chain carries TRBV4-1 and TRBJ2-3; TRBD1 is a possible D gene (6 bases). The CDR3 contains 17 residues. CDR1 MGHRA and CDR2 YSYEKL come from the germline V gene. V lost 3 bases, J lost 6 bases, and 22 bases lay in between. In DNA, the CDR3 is TGCGCCAGCAGCCATGACCCCCGGACAGCGCAGGGGGATACGCAGTATTTT. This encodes CASSHDPRTAQGDTQYF.

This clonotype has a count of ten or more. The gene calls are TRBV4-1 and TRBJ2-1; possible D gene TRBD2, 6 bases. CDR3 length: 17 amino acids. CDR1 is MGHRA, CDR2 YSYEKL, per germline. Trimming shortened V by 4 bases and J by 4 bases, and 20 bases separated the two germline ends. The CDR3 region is CASSRTLEGTGYNEQFF. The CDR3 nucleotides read TGCGCCAGCAGCCGGACTTTGGAGGGAACGGGGTACAATGAGCAGTTCTTC.

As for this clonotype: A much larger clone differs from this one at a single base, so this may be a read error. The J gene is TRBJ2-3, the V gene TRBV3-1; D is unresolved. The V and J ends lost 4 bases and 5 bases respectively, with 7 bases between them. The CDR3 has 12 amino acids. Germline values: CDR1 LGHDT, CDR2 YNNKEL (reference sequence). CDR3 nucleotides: TGTGCCAGCAGCCGAGGTCAAGATACGCAGTATTTT. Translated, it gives CASSRGQDTQYF.

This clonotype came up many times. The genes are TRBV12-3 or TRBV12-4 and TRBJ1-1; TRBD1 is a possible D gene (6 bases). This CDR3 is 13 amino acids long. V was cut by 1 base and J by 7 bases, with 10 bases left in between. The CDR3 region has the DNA TGTGCCAGCAGTTTAGGGCAGGGGAGTGAAGCTTTCTTT. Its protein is CASSLGQGSEAFF.

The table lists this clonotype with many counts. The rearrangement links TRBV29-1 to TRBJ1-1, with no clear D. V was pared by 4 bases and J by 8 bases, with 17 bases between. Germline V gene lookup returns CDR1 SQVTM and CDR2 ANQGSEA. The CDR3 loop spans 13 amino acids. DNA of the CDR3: TGCAGCGTTGTGAGTACTGTTTGGCAAGAAGCTTTCTTT. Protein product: CSVVSTVWQEAFF.

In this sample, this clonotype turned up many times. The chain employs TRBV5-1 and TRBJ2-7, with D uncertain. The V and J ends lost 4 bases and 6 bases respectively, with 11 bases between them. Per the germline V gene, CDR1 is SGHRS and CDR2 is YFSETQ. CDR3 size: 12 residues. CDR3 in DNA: TGCGCCAGCAGCCCCCAGTTAGGCGAGCAGTACTTC. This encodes CASSPQLGEQYF.

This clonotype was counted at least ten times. The CDR3 DNA is TGTGCCAGCAGCGTAGATGGGGGCCGGGGGACCGGGGAGCTGTTTTTT. This encodes CASSVDGGRGTGELFF. The rearrangement joins TRBV9 to TRBJ2-2, with D perhaps matching TRBD1 or TRBD2 (6 bases each). Germline CDR1 reads SGDLS; CDR2 reads YYNGEE. Between the trimmed V and J ends, which lost 0 bases and 5 bases, there was a span of 14 bases. The CDR3 sequence is 16 residues long. Complete variable domain (other parts from reference TRBV9 and TRBJ2-2): DSGVTQTPKHLITATGQRVTLRCSPRSGDLSVYWYQQSLDQGLQFLIQYYNGEERAKGNILERFSAQQFPDLHSELNLSSLELGDSALYFCASSVDGGRGTGELFFGEGSRLTVL.

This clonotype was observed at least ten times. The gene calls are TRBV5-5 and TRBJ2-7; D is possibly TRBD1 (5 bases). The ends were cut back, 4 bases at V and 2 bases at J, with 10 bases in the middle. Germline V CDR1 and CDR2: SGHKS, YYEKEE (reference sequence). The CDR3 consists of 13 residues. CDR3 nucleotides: TGTGCCAGCAGCGGGGCTGGGGCCTACGAGCAGTACTTC. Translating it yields CASSGAGAYEQYF.

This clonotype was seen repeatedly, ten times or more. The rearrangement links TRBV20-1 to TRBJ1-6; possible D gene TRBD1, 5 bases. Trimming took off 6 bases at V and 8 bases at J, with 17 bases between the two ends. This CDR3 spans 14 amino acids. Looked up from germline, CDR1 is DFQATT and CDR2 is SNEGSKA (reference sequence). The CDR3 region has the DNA TGCAGTGCGAGCGGGACCTCCTCTGATTCACCCCTCCACTTT. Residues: CSASGTSSDSPLHF.

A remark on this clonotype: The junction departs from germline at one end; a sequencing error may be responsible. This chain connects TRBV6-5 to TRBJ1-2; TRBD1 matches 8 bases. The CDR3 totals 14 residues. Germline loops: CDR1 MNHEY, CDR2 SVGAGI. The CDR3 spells CASSYVSGGYGYTF. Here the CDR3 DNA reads TGTGCCAGCAGTTACGTCTCAGGGGGCTATGGCTACACCTTT.

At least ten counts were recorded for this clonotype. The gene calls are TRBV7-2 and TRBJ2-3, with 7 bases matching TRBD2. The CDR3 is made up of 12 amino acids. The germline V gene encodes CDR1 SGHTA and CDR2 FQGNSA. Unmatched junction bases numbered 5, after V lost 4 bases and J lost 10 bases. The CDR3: CASSSGGGPQYF. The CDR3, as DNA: TGTGCCAGCAGCTCGGGGGGTGGGCCGCAGTATTTT.

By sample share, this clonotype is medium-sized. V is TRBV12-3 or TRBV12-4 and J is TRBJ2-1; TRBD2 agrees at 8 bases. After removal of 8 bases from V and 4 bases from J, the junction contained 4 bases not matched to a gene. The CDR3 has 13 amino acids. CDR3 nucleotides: TGTGCCAGCGGGTCTAGCGGGTACAATGAGCAGTTCTTC. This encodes CASGSSGYNEQFF.

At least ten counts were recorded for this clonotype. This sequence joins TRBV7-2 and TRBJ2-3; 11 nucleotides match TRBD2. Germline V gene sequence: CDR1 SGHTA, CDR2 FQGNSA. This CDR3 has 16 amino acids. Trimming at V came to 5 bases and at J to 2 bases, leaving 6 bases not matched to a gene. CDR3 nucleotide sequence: TGTGCCAGCAGCCTAGGGACTAGCGGTTACACAGATACGCAGTATTTT. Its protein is CASSLGTSGYTDTQYF.

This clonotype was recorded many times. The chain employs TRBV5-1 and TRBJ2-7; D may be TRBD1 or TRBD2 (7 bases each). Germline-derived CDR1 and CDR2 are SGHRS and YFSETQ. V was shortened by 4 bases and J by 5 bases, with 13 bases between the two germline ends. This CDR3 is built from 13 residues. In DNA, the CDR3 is TGCGCCAGCAGCATACAGGGGAGGGACGAGCAGTACTTC. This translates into CASSIQGRDEQYF.

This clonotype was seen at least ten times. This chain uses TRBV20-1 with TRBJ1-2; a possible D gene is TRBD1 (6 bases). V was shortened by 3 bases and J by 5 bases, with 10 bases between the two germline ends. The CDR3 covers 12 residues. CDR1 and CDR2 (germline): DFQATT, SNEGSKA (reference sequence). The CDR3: CSARWTVYGYTF. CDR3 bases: TGCAGTGCTAGGTGGACAGTATATGGCTACACCTTC.

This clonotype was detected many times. The CDR3 protein is CASRGPSGGSYNEQFF. The DNA for the CDR3 is TGTGCCAGCAGAGGTCCTAGCGGGGGCTCCTACAATGAGCAGTTCTTC. The V call is TRBV6-2 or TRBV6-3, the J call TRBJ2-1, with 10 bases identical to TRBD2. Germline V gene sequence: CDR1 MNHEY, CDR2 SVGEGT. V dropped 6 bases and J dropped 0; count of bases not matched to a gene: 5. This CDR3 is 16 amino acids long.

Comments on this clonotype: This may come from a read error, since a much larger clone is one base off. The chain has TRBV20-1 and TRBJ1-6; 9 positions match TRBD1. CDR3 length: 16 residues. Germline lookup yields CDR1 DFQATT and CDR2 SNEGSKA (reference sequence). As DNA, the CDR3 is TGCAGTGCTAGAGACCTGACCGGGACAGGGCATTCACCCCTCAACTTT. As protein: CSARDLTGTGHSPLNF.

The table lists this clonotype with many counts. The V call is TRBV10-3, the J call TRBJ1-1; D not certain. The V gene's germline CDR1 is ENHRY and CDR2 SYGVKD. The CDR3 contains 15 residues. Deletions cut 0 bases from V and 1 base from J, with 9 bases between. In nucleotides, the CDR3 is TGTGCCATCAGTGAGTCGGCGGGGAGGAACACTGAAGCTTTCTTT. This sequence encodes CAISESAGRNTEAFF.

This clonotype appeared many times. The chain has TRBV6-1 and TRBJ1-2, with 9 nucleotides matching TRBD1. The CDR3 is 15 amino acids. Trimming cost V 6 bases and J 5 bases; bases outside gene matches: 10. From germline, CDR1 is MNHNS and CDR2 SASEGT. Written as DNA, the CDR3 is TGTGCCAGCAGCCAAGGGACAGGGCCCTCATATGGCTACACCTTC. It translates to CASSQGTGPSYGYTF.

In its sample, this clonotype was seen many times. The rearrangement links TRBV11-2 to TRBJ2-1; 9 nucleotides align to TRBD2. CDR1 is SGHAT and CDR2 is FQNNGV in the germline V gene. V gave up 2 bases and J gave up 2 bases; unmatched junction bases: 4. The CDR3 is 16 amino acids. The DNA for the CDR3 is TGTGCCAGCAGCTTACTGGCGGGGGGGACCTACAATGAGCAGTTCTTC. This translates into CASSLLAGGTYNEQFF.

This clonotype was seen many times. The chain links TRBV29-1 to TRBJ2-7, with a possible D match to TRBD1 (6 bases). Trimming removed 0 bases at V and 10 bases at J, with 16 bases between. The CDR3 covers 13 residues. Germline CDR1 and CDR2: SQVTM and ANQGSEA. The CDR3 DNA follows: TGCAGCGTTGAAGATCGATCGATGGGGGCTCAGTACTTC. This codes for CSVEDRSMGAQYF.

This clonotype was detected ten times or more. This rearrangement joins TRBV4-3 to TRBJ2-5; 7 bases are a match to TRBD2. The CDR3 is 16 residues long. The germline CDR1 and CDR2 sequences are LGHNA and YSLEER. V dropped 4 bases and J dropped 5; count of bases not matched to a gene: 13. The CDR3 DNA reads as TGCGCCAGCAGCCGGGGACGTGGGGGGGAACGGGAGACCCAGTACTTC. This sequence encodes CASSRGRGGERETQYF.